This entry lists 21 T cell receptor beta chains sequenced from one sample in a study of graft-versus-host responses after intestinal transplantation. These receptors are not linked to any known antigen. The assay was immunoSEQ multiplex PCR, and TCRdb's table has in-frame clones only and misses some. The repertoire consists of about 93,000 clones, with 82% occurring once and the leading ten covering about 0.8%. This specimen consisted of unstimulated CD4+ T cells sorted from spleen or lymph node cells, obtained before intestinal transplant. Source of these receptors: a human donor who received an intestinal transplant.

This clone was recorded many times. The chain couples TRBV4-1 to TRBJ2-7; 9 positions agree with TRBD1. Germline CDR1 is MGHRA and CDR2 is YSYEKL. V lost 4 bases, J lost 0 bases, and 4 bases stayed unmatched. The CDR3 spans 15 residues. The CDR3 is CASSPRDRVSYEQYF. The CDR3, as DNA: TGCGCCAGCAGCCCCCGGGACAGGGTCTCCTACGAGCAGTACTTC.

The genes are TRBV5-4 and TRBJ2-5, with TRBD2 matching over 7 bases. The V segment lost 1 base and the J segment 0 bases; nucleotides outside the gene matches: 3. The CDR3 consists of 15 residues. Per germline, CDR1 SGHNT and CDR2 YYREEE (reference sequence). As DNA, the CDR3 is TGTGCCAGCAGCTTGTTAGCGGGCGACCAAGAGACCCAGTACTTC. Translation: CASSLLAGDQETQYF.

The CDR3 nucleotides are TGTGCCAGCAGCGCTGGACAGGGGATTTCCTACGAGCAGTACTTC. Translating it yields CASSAGQGISYEQYF. The V call is TRBV9, the J call TRBJ2-7; 9 bases are a match to TRBD1. V shed 3 bases, J shed 1 base, and the junction held 5 bases outside the gene matches. CDR3 size: 15 residues. Germline assignment: CDR1 SGDLS and CDR2 YYNGEE.

This chain links TRBV28 with TRBJ1-3; TRBD1 aligns across 8 bases. After removal of 6 bases from V and 2 bases from J, the junction contained 6 bases not matched to a gene. The CDR3 has 15 amino acids. The germline V gene encodes CDR1 MDHEN and CDR2 SYDVKM. DNA for the CDR3: TGTGCCAGCAGAAGTCAGGGGGCGCCTGGAAACACCATATATTTT. This codes for CASRSQGAPGNTIYF. Using reference TRBV28 and TRBJ1-3 for the parts outside the CDR3, the full variable domain is DVKVTQSSRYLVKRTGEKVFLECVQDMDHENMFWYRQDPGLGLRLIYFSYDVKMKEKGDIPEGYSVSREKKERFSLILESASTNQTSMYLCASRSQGAPGNTIYFGEGSWLTVV.

This chain links TRBV7-8 with TRBJ2-2; D gene uncertain. Trimming cost V 1 base and J 2 bases, with 17 bases left between them. The CDR3 length is 18 residues. Germline loops: CDR1 SGHVS, CDR2 FQNEAQ. The CDR3 bases are TGTGCCAGCAGCTTAGGTAGCCCCGGCTGGATTAACACCGGGGAGCTGTTTTTT. This codes for CASSLGSPGWINTGELFF.

CDR3 nucleotides: TGTGCCAGCAGGGCCCAGGGGAAAAAACTGTTTTTT. This gives the protein CASRAQGKKLFF. The rearrangement joins TRBV2 to TRBJ1-4; a possible D gene is TRBD1 (6 bases). The CDR3 consists of 12 residues. Germline V gene data show CDR1 as SNHLY and CDR2 as FYNNEI. The ends were cut back, 6 bases at V and 9 bases at J, with 11 bases in the middle. Variable domain in full (rest from reference TRBV2 and TRBJ1-4): EPEVTQTPSHQVTQMGQEVILRCVPISNHLYFYWYRQILGQKVEFLVSFYNNEISEKSEIFDDQFSVERPDGSNFTLKIRSTKLEDSAMYFCASRAQGKKLFFGSGTQLSVL.

J is TRBJ2-7 and V is TRBV7-2; D gene uncertain. The CDR3 has 14 residues. V shed 1 base and J shed 3 bases, with 10 bases lying between them. Germline V lookup: CDR1 SGHTA, CDR2 FQGNSA. The CDR3 protein is CASSLGAVNYEQYF. The CDR3 DNA reads as TGTGCCAGCAGCTTAGGGGCCGTCAACTACGAGCAGTACTTC. The full variable domain, rest sourced from reference TRBV7-2 and TRBJ2-7, is GAGVSQSPSNKVTEKGKDVELRCDPISGHTALYWYRQSLGQGLEFLIYFQGNSAPDKSGLPSDRFSAERTGGSVSTLTIQRTQQEDSAVYLCASSLGAVNYEQYFGPGTRLTVT.

The rearrangement uses TRBV5-1 and TRBJ2-1, with TRBD2 matching over 7 bases. There are 14 residues in the CDR3. From germline, CDR1 is SGHRS and CDR2 YFSETQ. V was pared by 2 bases and J by 8 bases, with 7 bases of the junction left unmatched. Here the CDR3 reads CASSFLSGEDEQFF. The CDR3 DNA reads as TGCGCCAGCAGCTTTCTAAGCGGGGAGGATGAGCAGTTCTTC.

This clone was observed a few times. CDR3 protein: CASSPQLSTQETQYF. The CDR3 DNA is TGTGCCAGCAGCCCCCAACTTAGCACACAAGAGACCCAGTACTTC. The V call is TRBV9, the J call TRBJ2-5; D call uncertain. The germline gives CDR1 SGDLS, CDR2 YYNGEE. CDR3 size: 15 residues. Trimming stripped 4 bases from V and 2 bases from J, with 15 bases between.

This chain links TRBV18 with TRBJ2-2; D gene ambiguous. The CDR3 has 14 amino acids. Per germline, CDR1 KGHSH and CDR2 LQKENI. Trimming removed 2 bases from V and 5 bases from J, with 9 bases in between. CDR3 in DNA: TGTGCCAGCTCACCAAATAGCCTAACCGGGGAGCTGTTTTTT. Residues: CASSPNSLTGELFF.

The CDR3 region has the DNA TGTGCCAGTAGTATAGACGGAGGGACAGGTTTGGGGAGGGGTATTGGCTACACCTTC. Protein sequence: CASSIDGGTGLGRGIGYTF. This chain uses TRBV19 with TRBJ1-2; 8 nucleotides match TRBD1. J gave up 7 bases and V 0 bases, and 19 bases lay outside the gene matches. Germline-derived CDR1 and CDR2 are LNHDA and SQIVND (reference sequence). The CDR3 runs to 19 residues.

This clone occurred once. The chain employs TRBV11-1 and TRBJ2-5, with TRBD1 matching over 7 bases. This CDR3 is built from 15 residues. V gave up 3 bases and J gave up 5 bases; unmatched junction bases: 9. Germline lookup yields CDR1 SGHAT and CDR2 FQDESV (reference sequence). For the CDR3, the DNA is TGTGCCAGCAGCTTTCGGACAGGTCCTTCGGAGACCCAGTACTTC. Translation: CASSFRTGPSETQYF.

CDR3 coding DNA: TGTGCCAGCAGTGAAGGGAGGGGATCACCCCTCCACTTT. This codes for CASSEGRGSPLHF. V and J are TRBV2 and TRBJ1-6, with D possibly matching TRBD1 (5 bases). The CDR3 spans 13 residues. Germline V gives CDR1 SNHLY, CDR2 FYNNEI. Trimming cost V 1 base and J 10 bases, with 8 bases left between them. Filled out from reference TRBV2 and TRBJ1-6, the complete variable domain reads EPEVTQTPSHQVTQMGQEVILRCVPISNHLYFYWYRQILGQKVEFLVSFYNNEISEKSEIFDDQFSVERPDGSNFTLKIRSTKLEDSAMYFCASSEGRGSPLHFGNGTRLTVT.

V gene TRBV5-4 combines with J gene TRBJ2-1; 9 bases fit TRBD2. The CDR3 has 18 residues. Germline values: CDR1 SGHNT, CDR2 YYREEE (reference sequence). The ends lost 1 base at V and 9 bases at J; junction bases unmatched: 17. The DNA of the CDR3 is TGTGCCAGCAGCTTGTATGGGGCTAGCGGGATTCGGTCAGGTGAGCAGTTCTTC. This codes for CASSLYGASGIRSGEQFF.

This chain links TRBV7-3 with TRBJ2-1; the D is unclear. V lost 5 bases and J 1 base, leaving 9 bases between the germline ends. Germline CDR1 reads SGHTA; CDR2 reads FQGTGA. The CDR3 is 14 amino acids. The CDR3 protein is CASSLWSSYNEQFF. In DNA form, the CDR3 reads TGTGCCAGCAGCCTTTGGAGTTCCTACAATGAGCAGTTCTTC.

V usage is TRBV11-2 and J usage is TRBJ2-5; D is perhaps TRBD2 (7 bases). Looked up from germline, CDR1 is SGHAT and CDR2 is FQNNGV. The V end was cut by 4 bases, the J end by 7 bases, with 16 bases between. The CDR3 extends over 14 amino acids. The CDR3 coding sequence is TGTGCCAGCAGCTCCTCTCGACGGGGGGCGACCCAGTACTTC. Encoded protein: CASSSSRRGATQYF.

The rearrangement links TRBV6-5 to TRBJ2-7, with 11 bases matching TRBD1. The V segment lost 4 bases and the J segment 6 bases; nucleotides outside the gene matches: 8. The germline CDR1 and CDR2 sequences are MNHEY and SVGAGI. The CDR3 totals 15 residues. In nucleotides, the CDR3 is TGTGCCAGCAGTTTCTCCGGGACAGGGGGATTCGAGCAGTACTTC. Translation: CASSFSGTGGFEQYF.

This clone was seen a single time. V gene TRBV6-1 combines with J gene TRBJ2-1; D may be TRBD1 (5 bases). Trimming removed 8 bases from V and 1 base from J, with 15 bases in between. Germline V gives CDR1 MNHNS, CDR2 SASEGT. The CDR3 loop spans 15 amino acids. CDR3 in DNA: TGTGCCAGCGCTTCAACCAGGGCGTCCTACAATGAGCAGTTCTTC. Translated: CASASTRASYNEQFF.

The chain employs TRBV7-2 and TRBJ1-1, with 9 nucleotides matching TRBD1. Germline-derived CDR1 and CDR2 are SGHTA and FQGNSA. This CDR3 comprises 13 residues. J gave up 6 bases and V 5 bases, and 4 bases lay outside the gene matches. The CDR3 DNA reads TGTGCCAGCAGCCAACAGGGGGCCGCTGAAGCTTTCTTT. The encoded protein is CASSQQGAAEAFF.

The genes are TRBV25-1 and TRBJ1-6; 7 bases agree with TRBD1. Germline V CDR1 and CDR2: MGHDK, SYGVNS. Unmatched junction bases numbered 7, after V lost 8 bases and J lost 3 bases. There are 15 residues in the CDR3. CDR3 coding DNA: TGTGCCAGCTCCGGGACAGCCAACTATAATTCACCCCTCCACTTT. Encoded protein: CASSGTANYNSPLHF.

The rearrangement joins TRBV28 to TRBJ1-2; a weak D match, TRBD1 (5 bases). The CDR3 has 14 residues. Germline CDR1 is MDHEN and CDR2 is SYDVKM. V was shortened by 2 bases and J by 7 bases, with 14 bases between the two germline ends. The CDR3 loop is CASSLPQGRGGYTF. CDR3 nucleotide sequence: TGTGCCAGCAGTTTACCGCAGGGAAGGGGTGGCTACACCTTC.